The entry below gives a single TCR beta chain sequence along with its context. The sample comes from a study of blood T cell repertoires in COVID-19. CDR1 is SGHRS, CDR2 YFSETQ, per germline. V was pared by 2 bases and J by 0 bases, with 10 bases between. There are 15 residues in the CDR3. Measured with immunoSEQ multiplex PCR; TCRdb has only the in-frame clones, and not every one. The table shows 200,000 to 250,000 clones, with roughly 80% occurring only once. The V call is TRBV5-1, the J call TRBJ2-3; no firm D call. The TCR sequence derives from a man younger than 45 with active or convalescent COVID-19. The sequenced sample consisted of peripheral blood. The CDR3 spells CASSFRTESTDTQYF. The CDR3 coding sequence is TGCGCCAGCAGCTTTCGTACAGAGAGCACAGATACGCAGTATTTT.